Following are 11 T cell receptor beta chains from one sample sequenced in a study of T cells in placental villitis. Sequencing used immunoSEQ v4. Method: immunoSEQ multiplex PCR; TCRdb's copy keeps in-frame clones and lacks some. Of about 1,500 clones listed, just over 75% are singletons. Study-level results: Placentae with villitis of unknown etiology showed clonal expansion, median clonality around 0.056 versus control approximately 0.006.

The antigens these receptors bind are not known. What was sequenced was placental tissue containing maternal and fetal cells. The receptor source for this set is a human patient with villitis of unknown etiology; the placental T cells may come from both mother and fetus.

The rearrangement uses TRBV29-1 and TRBJ2-1, with D possibly called TRBD1 or TRBD2 (5 bases each). The CDR3 is made up of 13 amino acids. Deletions cut 4 bases from V and 3 bases from J, with 10 bases between. Germline V lookup: CDR1 SQVTM, CDR2 ANQGSEA. CDR3 in amino acids: CSVVEDNYNEQFF. The CDR3 coding sequence is TGCAGCGTTGTGGAGGACAACTACAATGAGCAGTTCTTC.

The CDR3 nucleotides read TGTGCCAGTACCCGGGACTCCGGACTGGATGAGCAGTTCTTC. It encodes CASTRDSGLDEQFF. The V call is TRBV19, the J call TRBJ2-1, with D tentatively TRBD2 (6 bases). The CDR3 consists of 14 residues. Germline V gene lookup returns CDR1 LNHDA and CDR2 SQIVND (reference sequence). V was trimmed by 7 bases and J by 8 bases, leaving 18 bases between them. Supplemented by reference TRBV19 and TRBJ2-1, the full variable domain reads DGGITQSPKYLFRKEGQNVTLSCEQNLNHDAMYWYRQDPGQGLRLIYYSQIVNDFQKGDIAEGYSVSREKKESFPLTVTSAQKNPTAFYLCASTRDSGLDEQFFGPGTRLTVL.

J is TRBJ2-4 and V is TRBV3-1 (or the pseudogene TRBV3-2); 7 positions match TRBD2. Germline values: CDR1 LGHDT, CDR2 YNNKEL (reference sequence). The CDR3 runs to 14 residues. J was trimmed by 4 bases and V by 4 bases; bases with no gene match: 4. Written as DNA, the CDR3 is TGTGCCAGCAGCCCCACTAGCGAAAAAAACATTCAGTACTTC. It codes for CASSPTSEKNIQYF.

The J gene is TRBJ2-1, the V gene TRBV11-3; D not resolved. The CDR3 sequence is 16 residues long. CDR1 and CDR2 (germline): SGHNT, YENEEA. V was shortened by 1 base and J by 2 bases, with 12 bases between the two germline ends. The CDR3 sequence: CASSLVASPAYNEQFF. The CDR3 region has the DNA TGTGCCAGCAGCTTAGTGGCCAGCCCAGCCTACAATGAGCAGTTCTTC.

The table lists this clone with a count of one. The rearrangement links TRBV7-8 to TRBJ2-1; no clear D gene. Trimming took off 5 bases at V and 10 bases at J, with 9 bases between the two ends. This CDR3 contains 11 residues. Germline CDR1 is SGHVS and CDR2 is FQNEAQ. CDR3 amino acids: CASSPHSEQFF. CDR3 nucleotide sequence: TGTGCCAGCAGCCCACATTCCGAGCAGTTCTTC.

The gene calls are TRBV9 and TRBJ1-3; D unresolved. This CDR3 contains 13 residues. Germline V lookup: CDR1 SGDLS, CDR2 YYNGEE. Trimming took 7 bases from V and 0 from J, leaving 8 bases between them. The chain's CDR3 is CASSGDSGNTIYF. DNA of the CDR3: TGTGCCAGCTCTGGTGACTCTGGAAACACCATATATTTT.

This chain connects TRBV5-1 to TRBJ1-3; D unresolved. The CDR3 runs to 16 residues. Trimming shortened V by 1 base and J by 0 bases, and 11 bases separated the two germline ends. Germline V lookup: CDR1 SGHRS, CDR2 YFSETQ. The CDR3 sequence: CASSLSGVSSGNTIYF. Written as DNA, the CDR3 is TGCGCCAGCAGCTTGAGTGGCGTGAGCTCTGGAAACACCATATATTTT.

This CDR3 reads CASSPQISGELFF. CDR3 nucleotide sequence: TGTGCCAGCAGCCCTCAGATTTCCGGGGAGCTGTTTTTT. V usage is TRBV5-4 and J usage is TRBJ2-2; D gene uncertain. The CDR3 is 13 residues long. V was pared by 4 bases and J by 6 bases, with 10 bases between. CDR1 is SGHNT and CDR2 is YYREEE in the germline V gene (reference sequence).

V and J are TRBV14 and TRBJ2-5; possibly TRBD2 for D (6 bases). The CDR3 length is 13 residues. V dropped 4 bases and J dropped 4 bases, with 10 bases sitting between them. CDR1 and CDR2 (germline): SGHDN, FVKESK. This chain's CDR3 is CASSPGVRETQYF. In nucleotides, the CDR3 is TGTGCCAGCAGCCCGGGAGTTCGAGAGACCCAGTACTTC. Looking up the rest from reference TRBV14 and TRBJ2-5 gives the full variable domain: EAGVTQFPSHSVIEKGQTVTLRCDPISGHDNLYWYRRVMGKEIKFLLHFVKESKQDESGMPNNRFLAERTGGTYSTLKVQPAELEDSGVYFCASSPGVRETQYFGPGTRLLVL.

The V and J genes are TRBV5-6 and TRBJ1-5, with 9 bases lining up with TRBD1. The germline CDR1 and CDR2 sequences are SGHDT and YYEEEE. Trimming at V came to 4 bases and at J to 8 bases, leaving 10 bases not matched to a gene. The CDR3 has 15 residues. Here the CDR3 DNA reads TGTGCCAGCAGCAACAACAGGGGGCTTAGGGAGCCCCAGCATTTT. Translated, it gives CASSNNRGLREPQHF.

The CDR3 is CASSIATTEKTF. CDR3 coding DNA: TGTGCCAGTAGTATAGCCACGACCGAAAAAACCTTC. This rearrangement joins TRBV19 to TRBJ1-2; D not certain. The CDR3 sequence is 12 residues long. Trimming took off 1 base at V and 14 bases at J, with 14 bases between the two ends. The germline gives CDR1 LNHDA, CDR2 SQIVND (reference sequence).